This T cell receptor beta chain was profiled in a study of T cells in Graves' hyperthyroidism and ophthalmopathy. RNA transcripts yielded amplified TCR beta CDR3 regions. The TCR CDR3 first-round RT-PCR relied on the HTBI primer set. In TCRdb, the multiplex PCR reads were re-called with MiXCR into one record per CDR3 protein. The sample consists of 550,000 to 650,000 distinct CDR3 sequences, about 15% of them appearing once. This clonotype was detected many times. The CDR3 sequence is 15 residues long. Germline CDR1 and CDR2: SGHRS and YFSETQ. V gave up 5 bases and J gave up 2 bases, with 14 bases separating them.

This chain joins TRBV5-1 and TRBJ2-1; a weak D match, TRBD2 (6 bases). The TCR comes from a woman in her 30s with Graves' hyperthyroidism that later progressed to Graves' ophthalmopathy. The sample comprised blood. The CDR3 sequence: CASRSGGVTYNEQFF. The CDR3 DNA sequence: TGCGCCAGCAGATCCGGCGGGGTAACCTACAATGAGCAGTTCTTC.